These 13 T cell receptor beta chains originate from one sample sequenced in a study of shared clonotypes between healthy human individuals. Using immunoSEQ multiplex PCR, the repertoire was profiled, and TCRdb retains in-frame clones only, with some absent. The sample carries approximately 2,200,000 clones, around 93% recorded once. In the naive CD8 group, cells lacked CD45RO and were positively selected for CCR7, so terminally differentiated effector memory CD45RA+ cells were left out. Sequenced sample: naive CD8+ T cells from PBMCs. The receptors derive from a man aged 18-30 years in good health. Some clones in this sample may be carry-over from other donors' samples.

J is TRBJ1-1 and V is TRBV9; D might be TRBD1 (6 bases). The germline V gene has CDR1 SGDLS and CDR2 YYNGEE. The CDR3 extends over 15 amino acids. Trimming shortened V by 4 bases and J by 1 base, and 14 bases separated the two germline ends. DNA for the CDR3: TGTGCCAGCAGCCCCAAACAGGGTCGGAACACTGAAGCTTTCTTT. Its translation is CASSPKQGRNTEAFF.

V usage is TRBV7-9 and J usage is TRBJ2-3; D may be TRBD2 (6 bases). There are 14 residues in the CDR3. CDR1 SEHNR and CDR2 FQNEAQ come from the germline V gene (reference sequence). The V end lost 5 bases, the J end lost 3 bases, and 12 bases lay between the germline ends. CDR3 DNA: TGTGCCAGCAGCCGTGGGGGGAGTACAGATACGCAGTATTTT. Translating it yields CASSRGGSTDTQYF.

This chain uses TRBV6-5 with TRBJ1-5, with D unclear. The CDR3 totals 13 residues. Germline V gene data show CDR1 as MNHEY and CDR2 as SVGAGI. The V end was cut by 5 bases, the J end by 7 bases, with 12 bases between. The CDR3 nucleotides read TGTGCCAGCAGTCCGGGAAAATGGCAGCCCCAGCATTTT. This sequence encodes CASSPGKWQPQHF.

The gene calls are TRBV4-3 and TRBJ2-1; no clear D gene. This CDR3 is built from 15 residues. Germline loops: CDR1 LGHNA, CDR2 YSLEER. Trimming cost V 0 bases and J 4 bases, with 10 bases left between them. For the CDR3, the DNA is TGCGCCAGCAGCCAAGATGGTTCGCCTTACAATGAGCAGTTCTTC. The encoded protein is CASSQDGSPYNEQFF.

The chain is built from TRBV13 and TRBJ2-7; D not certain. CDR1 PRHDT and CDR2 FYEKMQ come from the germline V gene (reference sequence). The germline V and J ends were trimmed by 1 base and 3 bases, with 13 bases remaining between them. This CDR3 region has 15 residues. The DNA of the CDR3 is TGTGCCAGCAGCTTAGTGCGGCAGACCTACTACGAGCAGTACTTC. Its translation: CASSLVRQTYYEQYF.

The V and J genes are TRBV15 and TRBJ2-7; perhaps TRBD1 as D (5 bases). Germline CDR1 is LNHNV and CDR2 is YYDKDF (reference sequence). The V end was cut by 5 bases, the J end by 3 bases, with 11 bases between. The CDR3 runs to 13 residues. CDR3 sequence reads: CATSPRAHYEQYF. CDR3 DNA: TGTGCCACCAGCCCCAGGGCCCACTACGAGCAGTACTTC.

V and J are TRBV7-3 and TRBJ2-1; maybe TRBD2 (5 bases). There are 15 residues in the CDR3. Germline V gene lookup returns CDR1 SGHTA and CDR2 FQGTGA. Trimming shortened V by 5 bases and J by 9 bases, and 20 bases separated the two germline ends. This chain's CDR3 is CASSPGLSASGEQFF. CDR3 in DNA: TGTGCCAGCAGCCCCGGACTTTCCGCGTCAGGTGAGCAGTTCTTC.

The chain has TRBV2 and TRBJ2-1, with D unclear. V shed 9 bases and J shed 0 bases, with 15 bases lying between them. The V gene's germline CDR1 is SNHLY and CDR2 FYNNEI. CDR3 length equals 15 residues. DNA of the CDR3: TGTGCCAGTTTTCCGCACAGCAACTCCTACAATGAGCAGTTCTTC. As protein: CASFPHSNSYNEQFF.

Here the CDR3 reads CASSFAKRYEQYF. In DNA form, the CDR3 reads TGTGCCAGCAGTTTCGCTAAGAGGTACGAGCAGTACTTC. V gene TRBV27 combines with J gene TRBJ2-7; D gene ambiguous. The CDR3 is 13 residues long. With 3 bases removed from V and 4 bases from J, the gap between germline ends came to 10 bases. The germline CDR1 and CDR2 sequences are MNHEY and SMNVEV (reference sequence).

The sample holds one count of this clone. The CDR3 region has the DNA TGTGCCAGCAGCGTAGGGACAGGGGGCGATAAATTTGGCTACACCTTC. It translates to CASSVGTGGDKFGYTF. V is TRBV9 and J is TRBJ1-2, with 11 positions matching TRBD1. CDR3 length: 16 residues. Germline V gene sequence: CDR1 SGDLS, CDR2 YYNGEE. The J segment lost 7 bases and the V segment lost 0 bases, leaving 8 bases of the junction unmatched.

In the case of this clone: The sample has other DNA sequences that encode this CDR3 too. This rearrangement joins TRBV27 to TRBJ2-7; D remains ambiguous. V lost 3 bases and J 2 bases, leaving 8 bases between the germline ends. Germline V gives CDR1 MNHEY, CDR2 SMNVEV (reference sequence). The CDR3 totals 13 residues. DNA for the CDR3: TGTGCCAGCAGTTTCGGGCTAACCTACGAGCAGTACTTC. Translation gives CASSFGLTYEQYF.

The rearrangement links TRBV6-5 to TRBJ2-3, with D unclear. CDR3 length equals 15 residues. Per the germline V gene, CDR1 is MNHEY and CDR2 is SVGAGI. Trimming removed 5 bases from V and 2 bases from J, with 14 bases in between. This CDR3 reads CASSRMGGPTDTQYF. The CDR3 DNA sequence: TGTGCCAGCAGTCGGATGGGCGGCCCCACAGATACGCAGTATTTT.

This chain's CDR3 is CASTLGTWGNEKLFF. The CDR3 DNA reads TGTGCCAGCACGCTAGGTACCTGGGGCAATGAAAAACTGTTTTTT. This chain connects TRBV6-1 to TRBJ1-4; maybe TRBD1 (5 bases). The CDR3 is made up of 15 amino acids. The germline V gene has CDR1 MNHNS and CDR2 SASEGT. V shed 7 bases and J shed 5 bases, with 17 bases lying between them.